The 21 T cell receptor beta chains below come from one sample, sequenced in a study of shared clonotypes between healthy human individuals. The assay was immunoSEQ multiplex PCR, and TCRdb's table has in-frame clones only and misses some. The table records under 1,100,000 clones, approximately 80% of them present only once. The sample consisted of memory CD4+ T cells from PBMCs. Indicated subset: CD45RA-negative fraction. These receptors came from a man younger than 35 in good health. Some clones in this sample may be carry-over from other donors' samples.

This clone was counted at least ten times. The chain recombines TRBV9 with TRBJ1-1; D gene unclear. The CDR3 spans 13 residues. Trimming removed 2 bases from V and 5 bases from J, with 10 bases in between. Germline CDR1 reads SGDLS; CDR2 reads YYNGEE. The CDR3 coding sequence is TGTGCCAGCAGCGTCACCCTGGGGACTGAAGCTTTCTTT. Its translation: CASSVTLGTEAFF.

The chain couples TRBV2 to TRBJ1-2; 8 bases agree with TRBD1. After removal of 6 bases from V and 8 bases from J, the junction contained 8 bases not matched to a gene. The germline V gene has CDR1 SNHLY and CDR2 FYNNEI. The CDR3 consists of 13 residues. The CDR3 DNA reads TGTGCCAGCAGCCAAGGGACAGGAGGGGGCTACACCTTC. Translating it yields CASSQGTGGGYTF.

The rearrangement links TRBV11-2 to TRBJ2-5; TRBD2 matches at 9 bases. This CDR3 has 18 residues. Germline V lookup: CDR1 SGHAT, CDR2 FQNNGV. The ends lost 6 bases at V and 3 bases at J; junction bases unmatched: 17. This CDR3 is CASSRGVSGRRSEETQYF. CDR3 nucleotide sequence: TGTGCCAGCAGTCGAGGGGTTAGCGGGAGAAGGTCAGAAGAGACCCAGTACTTC.

The V call is TRBV19, the J call TRBJ2-7, with 9 nucleotides matching TRBD1. In germline, CDR1 is LNHDA, CDR2 SQIVND (reference sequence). V shed 5 bases, J shed 3 bases, and the junction held 8 bases outside the gene matches. CDR3 length: 15 amino acids. The DNA for the CDR3 is TGTGCCAGTAGTCTCGCGGACAGGGGAAGCTACGAGCAGTACTTC. It codes for CASSLADRGSYEQYF.

The rearrangement links TRBV7-2 to TRBJ2-1; TRBD1 agrees at 7 bases. Germline CDR1 SGHTA, CDR2 FQGNSA. CDR3 length: 13 residues. The ends lost 4 bases at V and 4 bases at J; junction bases unmatched: 1. The CDR3 DNA reads TGTGCCAGCAGCTCACAGGGGTACAATGAGCAGTTCTTC. Translated, it gives CASSSQGYNEQFF.

This clone occurred once. The chain carries TRBV5-8 and TRBJ2-7; D is uncertain. Germline V lookup: CDR1 SGHTS, CDR2 YDEGEE. Deletions cut 2 bases from V and 1 base from J, with 10 bases between. This CDR3 comprises 14 residues. Written as DNA, the CDR3 is TGTGCCAGCAGCTTTTCACTGATGTCCTACGAGCAGTACTTC. As protein: CASSFSLMSYEQYF.

The chain couples TRBV7-9 to TRBJ2-1; no definite D call. Germline CDR1 and CDR2: SEHNR and FQNEAQ (reference sequence). The CDR3 runs 13 residues. V was cut by 5 bases and J by 8 bases, with 13 bases left in between. CDR3 sequence (DNA): TGTGCCAGCAGCCCCCGTATCTTCCATGAGCAGTTCTTC. It specifies CASSPRIFHEQFF.

There are many counts of this clone. The chain combines TRBV6-1 with TRBJ2-2; D not resolved. The CDR3 extends over 16 amino acids. Germline lookup yields CDR1 MNHNS and CDR2 SASEGT. V was shortened by 2 bases and J by 6 bases, with 16 bases between the two germline ends. The CDR3 nucleotides are TGTGCCAGCAGTGAACGGCTAGGCGAATACGCCGGGGAGCTGTTTTTT. The encoded protein is CASSERLGEYAGELFF.

This clone was observed a handful of times. The chain joins TRBV19 to TRBJ2-7, with D perhaps matching TRBD1 or TRBD2 (5 bases each). The V end was cut by 5 bases, the J end by 6 bases, with 17 bases between. CDR3 length equals 14 residues. The germline V gene encodes CDR1 LNHDA and CDR2 SQIVND (reference sequence). CDR3 region: CASSPPGTHPEQYF. CDR3 nucleotides: TGTGCCAGTAGTCCCCCCGGGACCCATCCCGAGCAGTACTTC.

This chain uses TRBV7-9 with TRBJ2-5; D uncertain. V was clipped by 5 bases and J by 4 bases, with 11 bases between them. The V gene's germline CDR1 is SEHNR and CDR2 FQNEAQ (reference sequence). This CDR3 is 13 amino acids long. CDR3 loop: CASSQLAGETQYF. For the CDR3, the DNA is TGTGCCAGCAGCCAATTAGCAGGAGAGACCCAGTACTTC.

J is TRBJ1-5 and V is TRBV6-4; D call uncertain. CDR3 length equals 15 residues. The V end was cut by 7 bases, the J end by 3 bases, with 16 bases between. Germline lookup yields CDR1 MRHNA and CDR2 SNTAGT. The CDR3 sequence: CASTQRVGSNQPQHF. In DNA, the CDR3 is TGTGCCAGCACCCAGAGGGTGGGCTCCAATCAGCCCCAGCATTTT.

The chain couples TRBV7-3 to TRBJ2-1; 10 bases are shared with TRBD2. The J segment lost 4 bases and the V segment lost 4 bases, leaving 7 bases of the junction unmatched. CDR3 size: 16 residues. Germline V CDR1 and CDR2: SGHTA, FQGTGA. The CDR3 spells CASSSYATSGYNEQFF. DNA for the CDR3: TGTGCCAGCAGCTCATATGCGACTAGCGGGTACAATGAGCAGTTCTTC. Variable domain in full (rest from reference TRBV7-3 and TRBJ2-1): GAGVSQTPSNKVTEKGKYVELRCDPISGHTALYWYRQSLGQGPEFLIYFQGTGAADDSGLPNDRFFAVRPEGSVSTLKIQRTERGDSAVYLCASSSYATSGYNEQFFGPGTRLTVL.

This clone occurred a few times. The rearrangement joins TRBV9 to TRBJ2-1, with 9 bases aligning to TRBD2. This CDR3 has 14 residues. The V segment lost 4 bases and the J segment 9 bases; nucleotides outside the gene matches: 8. The V gene's germline CDR1 is SGDLS and CDR2 YYNGEE. The CDR3 protein is CASSLIAGVGEQFF. CDR3 bases: TGTGCCAGCAGCTTAATAGCGGGAGTGGGTGAGCAGTTCTTC.

V and J are TRBV28 and TRBJ1-4, with D possibly being TRBD1 (5 bases). The germline V gene encodes CDR1 MDHEN and CDR2 SYDVKM. V shed 8 bases and J shed 8 bases, with 15 bases lying between them. This CDR3 is 13 amino acids long. CDR3 sequence: CASRRVGGEKLFF. The CDR3 coding sequence is TGTGCCAGCCGCAGGGTGGGGGGAGAAAAACTGTTTTTT.

The chain carries TRBV5-1 and TRBJ2-7; no definite D call. The V and J ends lost 2 bases and 3 bases respectively, with 9 bases between them. Germline CDR1 and CDR2: SGHRS and YFSETQ. The CDR3 is 13 amino acids. CDR3 sequence: CASSLTENYEQYF. The CDR3 DNA sequence: TGCGCCAGCAGCTTAACAGAGAACTACGAGCAGTACTTC.

This clone was seen at least ten times. This rearrangement joins TRBV2 to TRBJ2-3; D is unclear. Trimming took 8 bases from V and 6 from J, leaving 15 bases between them. Germline lookup yields CDR1 SNHLY and CDR2 FYNNEI. The CDR3 runs to 13 residues. CDR3 nucleotides: TGTGCCAGCCGCTACCAAGGACCGGATACGCAGTATTTT. This gives the protein CASRYQGPDTQYF.

V gene TRBV6-1 combines with J gene TRBJ1-4; no clear D. This CDR3 has 15 residues. Germline lookup yields CDR1 MNHNS and CDR2 SASEGT. Trimming left V 2 bases short and J 1 base short, with 8 bases between. The CDR3 is CASSERVLTNEKLFF. The CDR3, as DNA: TGTGCCAGCAGTGAAAGGGTCCTAACTAATGAAAAACTGTTTTTT.

The J gene is TRBJ2-7, the V gene TRBV5-1; D gene unclear. Germline V gives CDR1 SGHRS, CDR2 YFSETQ. Trimming cost V 2 bases and J 0 bases, with 12 bases left between them. The CDR3 loop spans 15 amino acids. The DNA for the CDR3 is TGCGCCAGCAGCTTAGGCATCTTATACTCCTACGAGCAGTACTTC. Encoded protein: CASSLGILYSYEQYF.

A few counts support this clone. The V and J genes are TRBV5-4 and TRBJ1-2; perhaps TRBD1 as D (5 bases). The CDR3 sequence is 14 residues long. Germline values: CDR1 SGHNT, CDR2 YYREEE (reference sequence). V gave up 0 bases and J gave up 4 bases, with 10 bases separating them. CDR3 sequence reads: CASSLDGGTYGYTF. The DNA of the CDR3 is TGTGCCAGCAGCTTGGACGGGGGAACCTATGGCTACACCTTC.

Notes on this clone: Other DNA sequences in this sample translate to the same CDR3. V usage is TRBV11-2 and J usage is TRBJ2-5; a weak D match, TRBD2 (5 bases). The ends were cut back, 0 bases at V and 4 bases at J, with 12 bases in the middle. This CDR3 contains 15 residues. CDR1 SGHAT and CDR2 FQNNGV come from the germline V gene. The CDR3 reads CASSLDRVGVETQYF. As DNA, the CDR3 is TGTGCCAGCAGCTTAGATCGGGTCGGGGTAGAGACCCAGTACTTC.

The rearrangement links TRBV18 to TRBJ2-1; unclear D gene. CDR1 and CDR2 (germline): KGHSH, LQKENI. Deletions cut 2 bases from V and 5 bases from J, with 10 bases between. This CDR3 is 14 amino acids long. For the CDR3, the DNA is TGTGCCAGCTCACCATCCCGCCGGGACAATGAGCAGTTCTTC. Protein product: CASSPSRRDNEQFF. Together with reference TRBV18 and TRBJ2-1, the CDR3 gives the full variable domain: NAGVMQNPRHLVRRRGQEARLRCSPMKGHSHVYWYRQLPEEGLKFMVYLQKENIIDESGMPKERFSAEFPKEGPSILRIQQVVRGDSAAYFCASSPSRRDNEQFFGPGTRLTVL.